The 13 T cell receptor beta chains below were found in one sample sequenced in a study of cytomegalovirus exposure and HLA in healthy donors. The PCR contained 60 Vbeta and 13 Jbeta primers. Sequenced by immunoSEQ multiplex PCR; TCRdb stores in-frame clones only, minus some. The data contain approximately 130,000 clones, roughly four fifths of them seen just once; the ten biggest clones take up 1.8%. The sequenced sample consisted of PBMCs. These TCRs come from a man in his late teens or twenties in good health and CMV-seronegative.

About this clone itself: A read error may produce the germline difference seen at one junction end. The V call is TRBV29-1, the J call TRBJ1-1, with D tentatively TRBD1 (5 bases). CDR1 and CDR2 from the germline V gene are SQVTM and ANQGSEA. The CDR3 length is 8 residues. DNA for the CDR3: TGCAGCGTCGCGGGGCGTCTCTTT. The encoded protein is CSVAGRLF. Drawing the rest from reference TRBV29-1 and TRBJ1-1, the complete variable domain is SAVISQKPSRDICQRGTSLTIQCQVDSQVTMMFWYRQQPGQSLTLIATANQGSEATYESGFVIDKFPISRPNLTFSTLTVSNMSPEDSSIYLCSVAGRLFGQGTRLTVV.

The rearrangement uses TRBV5-1 and TRBJ1-2; TRBD1 agrees at 9 bases. In germline, CDR1 is SGHRS, CDR2 YFSETQ. The CDR3 extends over 14 amino acids. The trim removed 0 bases at V and 7 bases at J, leaving 4 bases unmatched. The DNA for the CDR3 is TGCGCCAGCAGCTTGGCCGGGACAGGGAGTGGCTACACCTTC. Its protein product is CASSLAGTGSGYTF.

The chain links TRBV6-6 to TRBJ2-1, with D maybe TRBD2 (5 bases). Trimming pared 4 bases from V and 4 bases from J, leaving 14 bases between. This CDR3 region has 15 residues. CDR1 is MNHNY and CDR2 is SVGAGI in the germline V gene (reference sequence). The CDR3 spells CASSSLLGEYNEQFF. The CDR3 DNA follows: TGTGCCAGCAGTTCCCTACTAGGAGAGTACAATGAGCAGTTCTTC.

This chain links TRBV7-2 with TRBJ1-2; possible D gene TRBD1, 5 bases. The CDR3 is made up of 15 amino acids. Germline V gene sequence: CDR1 SGHTA, CDR2 FQGNSA. Trimming cost V 3 bases and J 0 bases, with 11 bases left between them. The CDR3 spells CASSFWGAANYGYTF. CDR3 nucleotides: TGTGCCAGCAGCTTCTGGGGCGCAGCTAACTATGGCTACACCTTC. Together with reference TRBV7-2 and TRBJ1-2, the CDR3 gives the full variable domain: GAGVSQSPSNKVTEKGKDVELRCDPISGHTALYWYRQSLGQGLEFLIYFQGNSAPDKSGLPSDRFSAERTGGSVSTLTIQRTQQEDSAVYLCASSFWGAANYGYTFGSGTRLTVV.

This clone is a singleton in its sample. V gene TRBV5-1 combines with J gene TRBJ1-1; D remains unclear. Germline assignment: CDR1 SGHRS and CDR2 YFSETQ. The ends were cut back, 1 base at V and 4 bases at J, with 8 bases in the middle. This CDR3 region has 13 residues. Written as DNA, the CDR3 is TGCGCCAGCAGCTTGTCTCAGGCCACTGAAGCTTTCTTT. This codes for CASSLSQATEAFF.

The chain is built from TRBV11-2 and TRBJ2-7; D is undetermined. Germline V CDR1 and CDR2: SGHAT, FQNNGV. This CDR3 has 13 amino acids. V lost 4 bases to trimming and J lost 4 bases, with 11 bases between them. CDR3 amino acids: CASSSSPEYEQYF. The CDR3 DNA reads as TGTGCCAGCAGCTCAAGCCCCGAATACGAGCAGTACTTC.

The rearrangement joins TRBV10-3 to TRBJ1-1; the D gene is possibly TRBD1 (6 bases). CDR1 is ENHRY and CDR2 is SYGVKD in the germline V gene. The CDR3 sequence is 14 residues long. Trimming shortened V by 7 bases and J by 1 base, and 13 bases separated the two germline ends. This CDR3 reads CAITETGRNTEAFF. The CDR3 DNA is TGTGCCATCACCGAGACAGGTAGGAACACTGAAGCTTTCTTT.

The chain uses TRBV7-2 and TRBJ1-5; the D gene is possibly TRBD1 (5 bases). The CDR3 sequence is 16 residues long. Germline V lookup: CDR1 SGHTA, CDR2 FQGNSA. Trimming pared 3 bases from V and 2 bases from J, leaving 14 bases between. The CDR3 sequence: CASSLVGGTGNQPQHF. The CDR3 nucleotides read TGTGCCAGCAGCTTGGTCGGAGGGACCGGCAATCAGCCCCAGCATTTT.

The chain couples TRBV14 to TRBJ2-4, with TRBD2 matching over 7 bases. Germline CDR1 reads SGHDN; CDR2 reads FVKESK. This CDR3 is built from 15 residues. V shed 4 bases, J shed 3 bases, and the junction held 6 bases outside the gene matches. Here the CDR3 reads CASSPTGGVKNIQYF. The CDR3 DNA sequence: TGTGCCAGCAGCCCGACGGGGGGAGTCAAAAACATTCAGTACTTC.

The chain combines TRBV7-2 with TRBJ1-2; 9 bases line up with TRBD1. The germline V gene has CDR1 SGHTA and CDR2 FQGNSA. The junction had 5 bases not matched to a gene; V was cut back by 6 bases and J by 0 bases. The length of the CDR3 is 15 residues. In nucleotides, the CDR3 is TGTGCCAGCAGGGACAGGGGCGAAGCTAACTATGGCTACACCTTC. This encodes CASRDRGEANYGYTF.

The gene calls are TRBV9 and TRBJ2-2; D might be TRBD1 (6 bases). The CDR3 runs to 17 residues. Trimming removed 0 bases from V and 3 bases from J, with 15 bases in between. Germline V gives CDR1 SGDLS, CDR2 YYNGEE. The CDR3 DNA sequence: TGTGCCAGCAGCGTAGTCTCGAGACAGGAGTACACCGGGGAGCTGTTTTTT. Encoded protein: CASSVVSRQEYTGELFF.

The CDR3 sequence is CASSQQLSSGGTLSYNEQFF. The CDR3 DNA follows: TGTGCCAGCAGCCAACAATTGAGTAGCGGGGGGACCCTCTCCTACAATGAGCAGTTCTTC. The chain is built from TRBV14 and TRBJ2-1, with 10 nucleotides matching TRBD2. Germline-derived CDR1 and CDR2 are SGHDN and FVKESK. The CDR3 contains 20 residues. V trimming: 2 bases; J trimming: 0 bases; junction bases outside the gene matches: 13.

This clone was detected once. This rearrangement joins TRBV5-6 to TRBJ2-2; perhaps TRBD2 as D (7 bases). The CDR3 sequence is 18 residues long. V shed 1 base and J shed 2 bases, with 18 bases lying between them. Germline assignment: CDR1 SGHDT and CDR2 YYEEEE. The CDR3 is CASSLYGGLRANTGELFF. The CDR3 nucleotides are TGTGCCAGCAGCTTGTACGGGGGGCTCAGGGCTAACACCGGGGAGCTGTTTTTT.